This T cell receptor beta chain was found in a study of blood T cell repertoires in COVID-19. Study-level background: Nucleic acid was either cDNA or gDNA, and it came from T cells, B-cell-depleted T cells, or PBMCs.

Measured with immunoSEQ multiplex PCR; TCRdb has only the in-frame clones, and not every one. The top ten hold around 4.2% of the sample, which has some 130,000 clones, around 88% seen once. V lost 1 base, J lost 5 bases, and 4 bases stayed unmatched. Germline V gene lookup returns CDR1 LGHNA and CDR2 YNFKEQ. The CDR3 covers 15 residues. This TCR came from a man in his fifties or sixties with COVID-19, enrolled during active disease. The V gene is TRBV4-2, the J gene TRBJ2-5; 10 bases are shared with TRBD2. The sample comprised peripheral blood. CDR3 coding DNA: TGTGCCAGCAGCCAAGGAGCGGGGGGGTTGGAGACCCAGTACTTC. This gives the protein CASSQGAGGLETQYF.